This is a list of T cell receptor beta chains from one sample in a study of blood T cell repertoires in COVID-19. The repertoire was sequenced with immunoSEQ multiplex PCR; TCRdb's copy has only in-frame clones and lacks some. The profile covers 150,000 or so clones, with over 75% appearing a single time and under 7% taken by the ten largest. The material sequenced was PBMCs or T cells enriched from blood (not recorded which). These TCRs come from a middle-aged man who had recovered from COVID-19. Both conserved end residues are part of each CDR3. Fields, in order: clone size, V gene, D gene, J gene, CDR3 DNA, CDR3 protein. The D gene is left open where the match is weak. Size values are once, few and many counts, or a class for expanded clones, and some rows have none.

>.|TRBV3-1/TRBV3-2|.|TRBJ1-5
TGTGCCAGCAGCCAAGGCCTCCCCCTTAGCCAGCCCCAGCATTTT
CASSQGLPLSQPQHF
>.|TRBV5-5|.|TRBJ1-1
TGTGCCAGCAGCGCACGGGGGAGTGAGGAAGCTTTCTTT
CASSARGSEEAFF
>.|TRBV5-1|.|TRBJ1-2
TGCGCCAGCAGCCTGGTAAGAGGGCAGGAAGGCTACACCTTC
CASSLVRGQEGYTF
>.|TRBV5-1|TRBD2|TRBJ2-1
TGCGCCAGCAGCTTGCAACCCCTAGCGGGGTTTGACAATGAGCAGTTCTTC
CASSLQPLAGFDNEQFF
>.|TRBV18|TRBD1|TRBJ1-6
TGTGCCAGCTCACCGGGGACAGGGGGGAATTCACCCCTCCACTTT
CASSPGTGGNSPLHF
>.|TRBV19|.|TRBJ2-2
TGTGCCAGTAGTATATTAACCGGGGAGCTGTTTTTT
CASSILTGELFF
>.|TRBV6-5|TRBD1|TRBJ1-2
TGTGCCAGCAGCCGGACCAGGGGGAATGGCTACACCTTC
CASSRTRGNGYTF
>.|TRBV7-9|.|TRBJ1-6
TGTGCCAGCAGCTTAGCGGAGGGGACTTATAATTCACCCCTCCACTTT
CASSLAEGTYNSPLHF
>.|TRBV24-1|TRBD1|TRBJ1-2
TGTGCCACCAGTGATGCCGACAGGGAGGATAAGTATGGCTACACCTTC
CATSDADREDKYGYTF
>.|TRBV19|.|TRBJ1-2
TGTGCCAGTAGTATTACCTCAGGGTATGGCTACACCTTC
CASSITSGYGYTF
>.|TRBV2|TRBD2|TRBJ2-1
TGTGCCAGCAGTGAAACTAGCGGACCGTACAATGAGCAGTTCTTC
CASSETSGPYNEQFF
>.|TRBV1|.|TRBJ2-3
TGCACCAGCAGCCAGACGATAGCGGGGGGGAACACAGATACGCAGTATTTT
CTSSQTIAGGNTDTQYF
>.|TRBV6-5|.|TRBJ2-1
TGTGCCAGCAGCCGAGATGGTGAGCAGTTCTTC
CASSRDGEQFF
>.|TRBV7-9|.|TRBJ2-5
TGTGCCAGCAGCTTCAGGGAGACCCAGTACTTC
CASSFRETQYF
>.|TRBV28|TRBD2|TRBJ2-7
TGTGCCAGCAGCGACTGGGGGGGAGTTTACGAGCAGTACTTC
CASSDWGGVYEQYF
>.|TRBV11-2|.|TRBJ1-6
TGTGCCAGCAGCTTTGTTGTTCGGGATTCACCCCTCCACTTT
CASSFVVRDSPLHF
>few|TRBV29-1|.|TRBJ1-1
TGCAGCACCCGACCGACAGTGAACACTGAAGCTTTCTTT
CSTRPTVNTEAFF
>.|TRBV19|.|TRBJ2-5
TGTGCCAGTAGTATAACCTCTCACAGGGGGGGAGAGACCCAGTACTTC
CASSITSHRGGETQYF
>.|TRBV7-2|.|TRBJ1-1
TGTGCCAGCAGCGACACAGGAGGGTCGTGGACTGAAGCTTTCTTT
CASSDTGGSWTEAFF
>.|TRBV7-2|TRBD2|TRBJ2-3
TGTGCCAGCAGCTTGTTTAGCGGGAGCACAGATACGCAGTATTTT
CASSLFSGSTDTQYF
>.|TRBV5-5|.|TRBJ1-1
TGTGCCAGCAGCCAGATGAACACTGAAGCTTTCTTT
CASSQMNTEAFF
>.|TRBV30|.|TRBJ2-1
TGTGCCTGCCAGGCAGCGGTCGACAATGAGCAGTTCTTC
CACQAAVDNEQFF
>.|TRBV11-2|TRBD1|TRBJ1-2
TGTGCCAGCAGCTTATGGGCAGGGGGACGTGGCTACACCTTC
CASSLWAGGRGYTF